This entry describes one T cell receptor (beta chain). The data were obtained in a study of blood T cell repertoires in COVID-19. Produced via immunoSEQ multiplex PCR; TCRdb's table is partial and in-frame only. The sample contains approximately 150,000 clones, 84% of which appear only once. The V end lost 4 bases, the J end lost 4 bases, and 14 bases lay between the germline ends. Germline V gene lookup returns CDR1 LGHDT and CDR2 YNNKEL (reference sequence). The length of the CDR3 is 14 residues. The specimen was peripheral blood. The J gene is TRBJ2-7, the V gene TRBV3-1 (or the pseudogene TRBV3-2); D might be TRBD2 (6 bases). The clonotype was recovered from a man aged 25 to 40 with COVID-19, enrolled during active disease. The CDR3 nucleotides are TGTGCCAGCAGCCCGGGTAGCGGACAATACGAGCAGTACTTC. Translation gives CASSPGSGQYEQYF.